The 29 T cell receptor beta chains in this list originate from one sample, sequenced in a study of shared clonotypes between healthy human individuals. The repertoire was sequenced with immunoSEQ multiplex PCR; TCRdb's copy has only in-frame clones and lacks some. Altogether approximately 2.5 million clones are present, approximately 94% being singletons, with the ten largest covering more than 0.35%. Source material: naive CD4+ T cells from PBMCs. As to subset: CD45RA+ positively selected. The receptor set was obtained from a man younger than 30 in good health. Some clones in this sample may be carry-over from other donors' samples.

This sequence joins TRBV6-5 and TRBJ2-5; TRBD2 is a possible D gene (6 bases). The CDR3 has 13 residues. Trimming took 6 bases from V and 2 from J, leaving 10 bases between them. The germline V gene has CDR1 MNHEY and CDR2 SVGAGI. DNA for the CDR3: TGTGCCAGCAGACTTAGCGGTCAAGAGACCCAGTACTTC. Translated: CASRLSGQETQYF.

V usage is TRBV28 and J usage is TRBJ1-1; perhaps TRBD1 as D (5 bases). This CDR3 spans 15 amino acids. The V end was cut by 6 bases, the J end by 4 bases, with 18 bases between. Germline CDR1 is MDHEN and CDR2 is SYDVKM. CDR3: CASRESGGISTEAFF. CDR3 DNA sequence: TGTGCCAGCAGGGAGAGCGGGGGGATTAGCACTGAAGCTTTCTTT.

This chain joins TRBV5-1 and TRBJ1-1; unclear D gene. Germline CDR1 and CDR2: SGHRS and YFSETQ. The CDR3 totals 14 residues. V was shortened by 0 bases and J by 2 bases, with 8 bases between the two germline ends. The CDR3 coding sequence is TGCGCCAGCAGCTTGGATACGCAAAACACTGAAGCTTTCTTT. This codes for CASSLDTQNTEAFF.

The rearrangement joins TRBV2 to TRBJ1-1, with D perhaps TRBD1 (5 bases). The CDR3 sequence is 16 residues long. Trimming cost V 1 base and J 0 bases, with 12 bases left between them. Germline CDR1 and CDR2: SNHLY and FYNNEI. The CDR3 sequence is CASSEGRGRVNTEAFF. Written as DNA, the CDR3 is TGTGCCAGCAGTGAAGGGAGGGGCAGGGTGAACACTGAAGCTTTCTTT.

In this sample, this clone turned up once. J is TRBJ2-3 and V is TRBV29-1; 7 bases agree with TRBD2. Germline V lookup: CDR1 SQVTM, CDR2 ANQGSEA. V shed 8 bases, J shed 1 base, and the junction held 3 bases outside the gene matches. The CDR3 covers 12 residues. Here the CDR3 reads CSYAGGTDTQYF. The CDR3 DNA follows: TGCAGCTACGCGGGAGGCACAGATACGCAGTATTTT.

This chain connects TRBV28 to TRBJ1-4, with 9 positions matching TRBD1. The junction had 12 bases not matched to a gene; V was cut back by 5 bases and J by 8 bases. Germline V gene data show CDR1 as MDHEN and CDR2 as SYDVKM. The CDR3 totals 16 residues. The CDR3: CASSIGGGQGYEKLFF. CDR3 nucleotides: TGTGCCAGCAGTATTGGCGGGGGACAGGGATACGAAAAACTGTTTTTT. The full variable domain, with the rest looked up from reference TRBV28 and TRBJ1-4, is DVKVTQSSRYLVKRTGEKVFLECVQDMDHENMFWYRQDPGLGLRLIYFSYDVKMKEKGDIPEGYSVSREKKERFSLILESASTNQTSMYLCASSIGGGQGYEKLFFGSGTQLSVL.

In its sample, this clone was seen a few times. The same CDR3 also results from other DNA sequences found in this sample. This chain joins TRBV2 and TRBJ1-5, with no clear D. Germline CDR1 is SNHLY and CDR2 is FYNNEI. Trimming removed 2 bases at V and 7 bases at J, with 6 bases between. This CDR3 comprises 12 residues. This CDR3 reads CASSEQGQPQHF. In nucleotides, the CDR3 is TGTGCCAGCAGTGAACAAGGGCAGCCCCAGCATTTT. The entire variable domain, with the rest obtained from reference TRBV2 and TRBJ1-5, is as follows: EPEVTQTPSHQVTQMGQEVILRCVPISNHLYFYWYRQILGQKVEFLVSFYNNEISEKSEIFDDQFSVERPDGSNFTLKIRSTKLEDSAMYFCASSEQGQPQHFGDGTRLSIL.

The chain links TRBV28 to TRBJ1-2; the D gene is possibly TRBD1 (6 bases). The CDR3 length is 14 residues. Germline V gene lookup returns CDR1 MDHEN and CDR2 SYDVKM. The V gene lost 2 bases and the J gene lost 8 bases, with 15 bases spanning the gap. CDR3 sequence: CASSLTGGAKGYTF. The CDR3 DNA follows: TGTGCCAGCAGTTTAACGGGGGGCGCGAAGGGCTACACCTTC.

This chain connects TRBV9 to TRBJ2-2; TRBD2 is a possible D gene (5 bases). The germline gives CDR1 SGDLS, CDR2 YYNGEE. CDR3 length: 14 amino acids. The ends were cut back, 0 bases at V and 8 bases at J, with 11 bases in the middle. The CDR3 reads CASSVAAGLGELFF. DNA for the CDR3: TGTGCCAGCAGCGTAGCTGCGGGCTTGGGGGAGCTGTTTTTT.

The chain employs TRBV5-1 and TRBJ2-1; 13 nucleotides align to TRBD2. With 4 bases clipped from V and 8 bases from J, the junction kept 9 bases outside the gene matches. The CDR3 length is 16 residues. Germline CDR1 and CDR2: SGHRS and YFSETQ. As DNA, the CDR3 is TGCGCCAGCAGCCTCCTCGGACTAGCGGGAGTCGATGAGCAGTTCTTC. Amino acid sequence: CASSLLGLAGVDEQFF.

This chain uses TRBV28 with TRBJ2-5, with TRBD2 matching over 11 bases. The V and J ends lost 4 bases and 4 bases, in that order; junction bases with no gene match: 14. The CDR3 extends over 18 amino acids. The V gene's germline CDR1 is MDHEN and CDR2 SYDVKM. Here the CDR3 DNA reads TGTGCCAGCAGTTCTCCCGACAATAGCGGGAGGGCCCTAGAGACCCAGTACTTC. Its translation: CASSSPDNSGRALETQYF.

This chain connects TRBV5-4 to TRBJ2-7, with 8 bases aligning to TRBD2. Germline loops: CDR1 SGHNT, CDR2 YYREEE (reference sequence). V lost 3 bases, J lost 3 bases, and 8 bases stayed unmatched. The CDR3 extends over 15 amino acids. DNA for the CDR3: TGTGCCAGCAGCTATAGCGGGGAGCGGGGCTACGAGCAGTACTTC. Translating gives CASSYSGERGYEQYF.

The table lists this clone with a count of one. CDR3 loop: CASSERGGWKTQYF. DNA of the CDR3: TGTGCCAGCAGTGAAAGAGGGGGCTGGAAGACCCAGTACTTC. The chain is built from TRBV2 and TRBJ2-5; 7 nucleotides agree with TRBD1. CDR1 SNHLY and CDR2 FYNNEI come from the germline V gene. V trimming: 2 bases; J trimming: 6 bases; junction bases outside the gene matches: 6. The CDR3 is 14 amino acids.

This chain links TRBV19 with TRBJ2-1, with 11 bases fitting TRBD2. In germline, CDR1 is LNHDA, CDR2 SQIVND (reference sequence). This CDR3 comprises 16 residues. The ends lost 4 bases at V and 2 bases at J; junction bases unmatched: 4. The CDR3 protein is CASSTQLAGAYNEQFF. The CDR3 DNA reads as TGTGCCAGTAGTACCCAACTAGCGGGAGCCTACAATGAGCAGTTCTTC.

V and J are TRBV9 and TRBJ2-1, with D possibly matching TRBD2 (6 bases). Germline loops: CDR1 SGDLS, CDR2 YYNGEE. Trimming shortened V by 1 base and J by 2 bases, and 13 bases separated the two germline ends. The CDR3 loop spans 16 amino acids. CDR3 loop: CASSVRGGATYNEQFF. CDR3 sequence (DNA): TGTGCCAGCAGCGTAAGGGGCGGGGCGACCTACAATGAGCAGTTCTTC.

The rearrangement uses TRBV7-3 and TRBJ1-1, with TRBD1 as a possible D gene (5 bases). The V end was cut by 5 bases, the J end by 1 base, with 11 bases between. CDR3 length: 14 residues. Germline-derived CDR1 and CDR2 are SGHTA and FQGTGA. The CDR3 spells CASSPIQGNTEAFF. The CDR3 coding sequence is TGTGCCAGCAGCCCGATTCAGGGGAACACTGAAGCTTTCTTT.

The chain recombines TRBV11-2 with TRBJ2-7; TRBD1 is a possible D gene (6 bases). Trimming shortened V by 5 bases and J by 5 bases, and 13 bases separated the two germline ends. The CDR3 covers 13 residues. Germline values: CDR1 SGHAT, CDR2 FQNNGV. Here the CDR3 reads CASSEQGWDEQYF. CDR3 nucleotide sequence: TGTGCCAGCAGCGAACAGGGATGGGACGAGCAGTACTTC.

This clone has a single count. CDR3: CASLDTGGLSQFF. CDR3 coding DNA: TGTGCCAGCCTTGATACGGGAGGCTTATCGCAGTTCTTC. This chain links TRBV28 with TRBJ2-1, with TRBD2 matching 7 bases. Trimming at V came to 8 bases and at J to 12 bases, leaving 13 bases not matched to a gene. CDR3 size: 13 residues. Germline CDR1 MDHEN, CDR2 SYDVKM.

This clone was seen a handful of times. The gene calls are TRBV6-5 and TRBJ1-2; 8 bases line up with TRBD1. This CDR3 contains 13 residues. Per germline, CDR1 MNHEY and CDR2 SVGAGI. V lost 5 bases to trimming and J lost 8 bases; unmatched junction nucleotides: 7. This CDR3 is CASSPQDREGYTF. CDR3 DNA: TGTGCCAGCAGTCCCCAGGACAGGGAAGGCTACACCTTC.

This chain links TRBV7-2 with TRBJ2-4; TRBD1 is a possible D gene (6 bases). Germline V gene data show CDR1 as SGHTA and CDR2 as FQGNSA. Trimming left V 5 bases short and J 3 bases short, with 14 bases between. The CDR3 loop spans 15 amino acids. The CDR3 bases are TGTGCCAGCAGCGAGCCACAGGGACACAAAAACATTCAGTACTTC. Translation: CASSEPQGHKNIQYF.

The gene calls are TRBV7-3 and TRBJ2-2, with D possibly being TRBD2 (7 bases). The ends were cut back, 4 bases at V and 6 bases at J, with 18 bases in the middle. Germline values: CDR1 SGHTA, CDR2 FQGTGA. This CDR3 comprises 16 residues. The CDR3 here is CASSSSPRGAAGELFF. As DNA, the CDR3 is TGTGCCAGCAGCTCGTCTCCCCGGGGGGCGGCCGGGGAGCTGTTTTTT.

For this clone: Other DNA sequences in this specimen translate into the identical CDR3. This rearrangement joins TRBV6-6 to TRBJ2-7; perhaps TRBD2 as D (5 bases). CDR3 length equals 13 residues. Per the germline V gene, CDR1 is MNHNY and CDR2 is SVGAGI (reference sequence). V gave up 2 bases and J gave up 0 bases, with 5 bases separating them. The CDR3 coding sequence is TGTGCCAGCAGTTACGCGGGCTCCTACGAGCAGTACTTC. Its protein is CASSYAGSYEQYF.

The V call is TRBV7-2, the J call TRBJ2-6; D unclear. Between the trimmed V and J ends, which lost 7 bases and 4 bases, there was a span of 8 bases. The CDR3 sequence is 13 residues long. Germline V gives CDR1 SGHTA, CDR2 FQGNSA. The CDR3 loop is CASTRVGANVLTF. CDR3 in DNA: TGTGCCAGCACCCGGGTGGGGGCCAACGTCCTGACTTTC.

This sequence joins TRBV7-9 and TRBJ1-6; D is undetermined. Germline V gene lookup returns CDR1 SEHNR and CDR2 FQNEAQ (reference sequence). With 4 bases removed from V and 6 bases from J, the gap between germline ends came to 10 bases. The CDR3 runs 14 residues. DNA of the CDR3: TGTGCCAGCAGCTCTGGATACCTTAATTCACCCCTCCACTTT. It translates to CASSSGYLNSPLHF.

CDR3 DNA: TGTGCCAGCAGCTTAGACTGGGGGGCAGCGGGTGGAGAGACCCAGTACTTC. This codes for CASSLDWGAAGGETQYF. J is TRBJ2-5 and V is TRBV11-2; D is perhaps TRBD1 or TRBD2 (6 bases each). CDR3 length equals 17 residues. V shed 0 bases and J shed 4 bases, with 18 bases lying between them. CDR1 is SGHAT, CDR2 FQNNGV, per germline.

The chain's CDR3 is CASSRGTGANYNYGYTF. The CDR3 nucleotides read TGCGCCAGCAGCCGGGGGACAGGGGCGAATTATAACTATGGCTACACCTTC. This sequence joins TRBV5-1 and TRBJ1-2; 10 bases line up with TRBD1. Germline V gene data show CDR1 as SGHRS and CDR2 as YFSETQ. V shed 4 bases and J 1 base; nucleotides not matched to a gene: 10. This CDR3 spans 17 amino acids.

The chain is built from TRBV10-1 and TRBJ2-1; TRBD2 matches at 9 bases. Germline CDR1 is WNHNN and CDR2 is SYGVQD (reference sequence). The CDR3 consists of 19 residues. The V segment lost 0 bases and the J segment 3 bases; nucleotides outside the gene matches: 12. Here the CDR3 DNA reads TGCGCCAGCAGTGAGTCCCGGGCTAGCGGGGAACCGAACTACAATGAGCAGTTCTTC. Its protein is CASSESRASGEPNYNEQFF.

The V gene is TRBV7-9, the J gene TRBJ2-3; D is unresolved. The V and J ends lost 1 base and 5 bases respectively, with 10 bases between them. Per the germline V gene, CDR1 is SEHNR and CDR2 is FQNEAQ (reference sequence). The CDR3 extends over 14 amino acids. The CDR3 region has the DNA TGTGCCAGCAGCTTAGGTAGGAACGTAGATACGCAGTATTTT. Translating it yields CASSLGRNVDTQYF.

The chain is built from TRBV21-1 and TRBJ2-7. TRBV21-1 is tagged as a pseudogene. CDR3 size: 13 residues. CDR3 protein: CASSNNQTNEQYF. For the CDR3, the DNA is TGTGCCAGCAGCAACAATCAAACGAACGAGCAGTACTTC.